This T cell receptor beta chain was observed in a study of regulatory T cells in long-lasting Graves disease. The ends were cut back, 3 bases at V and 13 bases at J, with 19 bases in the middle. The CDR3 covers 13 residues. Germline CDR1 is GTSNPN and CDR2 is SVGIG (reference sequence). This sample's time point: newly diagnosed GD, antithyroid drugs for less than 3 months. Researchers made the TCR library from RNA that was extracted from PBMCs. According to the study, TCR beta libraries were built with iRepertoire HTBI primers and CDR3-region Arm-PCR. TCRdb re-analysed the multiplex PCR reads in MiXCR, keeping a single row per CDR3 protein. The table lists roughly 380,000 distinct CDR3 sequences, roughly a sixth of them singletons, with about 24% in the top ten. A word on this clonotype: This may arise from a read error, as a much more abundant clone is one base away. No conserved phenylalanine or tryptophan ends this CDR3, so it is likely a read error.

Sample: peripheral blood mononuclear cells (PBMCs), taken at new diagnosis, from a patient treated with antithyroid drugs. This sequence joins TRBV30 and TRBJ1-5; D is ambiguous. The TCR sequence derives from a female donor with Graves disease. The CDR3 here is CAWSLGSLGAQHS. The CDR3 nucleotides read TGTGCCTGGAGCCTTGGGTCCCTAGGTGCTCAGCATTCT.